This is a list of T cell receptor beta chains from one sample in a study of shared clonotypes between healthy human individuals. Sequenced by immunoSEQ multiplex PCR; TCRdb stores in-frame clones only, minus some. The repertoire holds 760,000 or so clones, 90% to 97% seen once, with 0.2% to 0.25% in the top ten. Source material: naive CD8+ T cells sorted from blood. These receptors were collected from a man aged 25 to 40 in good health. The CDR3 runs from the conserved cysteine through the conserved F or W. The D gene is left open where the match is weak. Size is stated for part of the rows, as once, few or many counts, or as a class when the clone is expanded.

V	J	size	D	CDR3	DNA
TRBV7-9	TRBJ2-3	NA	TRBD1	CASSPAGTANTDTQYF	TGTGCCAGCAGCCCCGCCGGGACAGCAAACACAGATACGCAGTATTTT
TRBV5-8	TRBJ2-7	once	TRBD2	CASSKGGEYF	TGTGCCAGCAGCAAGGGAGGGGAGTACTTC
TRBV2	TRBJ2-7	NA	NA	CASSEAPGRYEQYF	TGTGCCAGCAGTGAAGCGCCAGGGCGCTACGAGCAGTACTTC
TRBV7-8	TRBJ2-7	NA	NA	CASSSRAYTYEQYF	TGTGCCAGCAGCTCGCGGGCATATACCTACGAGCAGTACTTC
TRBV4-1	TRBJ2-5	NA	TRBD1	CASSQWTGLETQYF	TGCGCCAGCAGCCAATGGACAGGGTTGGAGACCCAGTACTTC
TRBV29-1	TRBJ1-2	NA	TRBD1	CSVLPSDRVGYTF	TGCAGCGTGCTGCCCTCTGACAGGGTTGGCTACACCTTC
TRBV10-2	TRBJ1-1	few	NA	CASRGGTEAFF	TGCGCCAGCAGGGGAGGGACTGAAGCTTTCTTT
TRBV27	TRBJ2-3	NA	TRBD2	CASSPLAGPTDTQYF	TGTGCCAGCAGTCCCCTAGCGGGTCCCACAGATACGCAGTATTTT
TRBV29-1	TRBJ2-1	NA	NA	CSVEKVGRAAYNEQFF	TGCAGCGTTGAAAAGGTGGGGCGTGCAGCCTACAATGAGCAGTTCTTC
TRBV5-1	TRBJ1-2	NA	TRBD1	CASSLEAGGLAYGYTF	TGCGCCAGCAGCTTGGAGGCAGGGGGCTTGGCCTATGGCTACACCTTC
TRBV19	TRBJ2-1	NA	NA	CASSIIYNEQFF	TGTGCCAGTAGTATAATATACAATGAGCAGTTCTTC
TRBV9	TRBJ2-2	NA	NA	CASSDQTGFMGGELFF	TGTGCCAGCAGCGACCAGACAGGTTTCATGGGCGGGGAGCTGTTTTTT
TRBV6-1	TRBJ2-7	once	TRBD1	CASSDGTGFEYEQYF	TGTGCCAGCAGTGACGGGACAGGGTTCGAATACGAGCAGTACTTC
TRBV6-5	TRBJ2-2	NA	NA	CASLGLPGELFF	TGTGCCAGCCTCGGGTTGCCCGGGGAGCTGTTTTTT
TRBV5-5	TRBJ2-7	once	NA	CASSLRTAYEQYF	TGTGCCAGCAGCCTAAGGACAGCCTACGAGCAGTACTTC
TRBV9	TRBJ2-1	NA	TRBD2	CASSDSSGRASGSYNEQFF	TGTGCCAGCAGCGACTCTAGCGGGAGGGCCTCGGGCTCCTACAATGAGCAGTTCTTC
TRBV27	TRBJ2-7	NA	TRBD2	CASSSFGLAGNEQYF	TGTGCCAGCAGTTCCTTTGGACTAGCGGGAAACGAGCAGTACTTC
TRBV7-9	TRBJ2-1	NA	NA	CASSLSQGGNNEQFF	TGTGCCAGCAGCTTAAGCCAGGGTGGGAACAATGAGCAGTTCTTC
TRBV19	TRBJ2-5	NA	NA	CASSLLGTRETQYF	TGTGCCAGTAGTCTCCTCGGGACCCGGGAGACCCAGTACTTC
TRBV7-9	TRBJ2-7	NA	TRBD1	CASSGDRVWPGYEQYF	TGTGCCAGCAGCGGAGACAGGGTATGGCCGGGCTACGAGCAGTACTTC
TRBV19	TRBJ1-3	NA	NA	CASSSGQYSGNTIYF	TGTGCCAGTAGTTCCGGACAGTACTCTGGAAACACCATATATTTT
TRBV6-5	TRBJ1-1	NA	NA	CASSYGENTEAFF	TGTGCCAGCAGTTACGGGGAGAACACTGAAGCTTTCTTT
TRBV14	TRBJ2-7	NA	NA	CASSQDAGQQAYEQYF	TGTGCCAGCAGCCAAGATGCAGGACAGCAAGCCTACGAGCAGTACTTC
TRBV27	TRBJ1-4	NA	NA	CASSSRALWDEKLFF	TGTGCCAGCAGTTCAAGGGCCCTCTGGGATGAAAAACTGTTTTTT
TRBV27	TRBJ2-1	NA	TRBD1	CASNLLRGGEGEQFF	TGTGCCAGCAACCTCTTGCGAGGGGGCGAGGGTGAGCAGTTCTTC
TRBV7-9	TRBJ2-5	NA	NA	CASSLARGEETQYF	TGTGCCAGCAGCTTAGCTAGGGGCGAAGAGACCCAGTACTTC
TRBV2	TRBJ2-1	NA	TRBD2	CASRGTSGRNEQFF	TGTGCCAGCAGGGGGACTAGCGGGCGCAATGAGCAGTTCTTC
TRBV29-1	TRBJ2-7	NA	NA	CSVEDREFTYEQYF	TGCAGCGTTGAAGATCGGGAGTTTACCTACGAGCAGTACTTC
TRBV7-9	TRBJ2-3	once	TRBD2	CASRGTSGGGDTQYF	TGTGCCAGCAGGGGGACTAGCGGAGGAGGGGATACGCAGTATTTT
TRBV9	TRBJ2-3	NA	NA	CASSEGGSADTQYF	TGTGCCAGCAGCGAAGGGGGTTCGGCAGATACGCAGTATTTT
TRBV10-1	TRBJ2-7	NA	TRBD1	CASSDPRDRYYEQYF	TGCGCCAGCAGTGACCCTCGGGACAGATACTACGAGCAGTACTTC
TRBV29-1	TRBJ2-7	NA	NA	CSVVTDYSPYEQYF	TGCAGCGTTGTGACAGACTACTCCCCCTACGAGCAGTACTTC
TRBV5-1	TRBJ2-3	NA	TRBD2	CASSRLAGASGDTQYF	TGCGCCAGCAGCCGACTAGCGGGGGCATCGGGAGATACGCAGTATTTT
TRBV6-6	TRBJ2-7	NA	TRBD1	CASSPTGADEQYF	TGTGCCAGCAGTCCTACAGGGGCGGACGAGCAGTACTTC